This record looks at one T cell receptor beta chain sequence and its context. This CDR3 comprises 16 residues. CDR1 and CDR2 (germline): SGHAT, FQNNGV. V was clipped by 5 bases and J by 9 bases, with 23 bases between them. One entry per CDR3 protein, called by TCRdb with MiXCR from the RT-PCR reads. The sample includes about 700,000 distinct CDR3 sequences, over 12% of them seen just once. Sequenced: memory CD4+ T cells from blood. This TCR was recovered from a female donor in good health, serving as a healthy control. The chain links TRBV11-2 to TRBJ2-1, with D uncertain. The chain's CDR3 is CASSPGERFRFSEQFF. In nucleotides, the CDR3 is TGTGCCAGCAGCCCTGGCGAGCGATTCCGTTTCAGTGAGCAGTTCTTC.